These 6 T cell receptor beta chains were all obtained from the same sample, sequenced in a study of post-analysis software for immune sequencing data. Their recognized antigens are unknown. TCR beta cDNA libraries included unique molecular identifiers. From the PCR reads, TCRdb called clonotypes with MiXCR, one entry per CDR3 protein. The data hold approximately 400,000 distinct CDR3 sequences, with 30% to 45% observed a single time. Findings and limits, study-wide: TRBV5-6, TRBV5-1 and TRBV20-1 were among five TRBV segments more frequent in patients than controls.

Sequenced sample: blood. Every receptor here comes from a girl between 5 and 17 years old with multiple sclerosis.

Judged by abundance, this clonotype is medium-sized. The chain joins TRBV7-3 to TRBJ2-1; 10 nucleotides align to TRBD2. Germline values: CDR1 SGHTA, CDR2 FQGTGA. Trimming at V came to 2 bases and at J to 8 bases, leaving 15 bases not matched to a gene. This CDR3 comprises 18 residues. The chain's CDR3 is CASSLAPSGGRTYYEQFF. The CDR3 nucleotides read TGTGCCAGCAGCTTAGCCCCTAGCGGGGGTCGTACATACTATGAGCAGTTCTTC.

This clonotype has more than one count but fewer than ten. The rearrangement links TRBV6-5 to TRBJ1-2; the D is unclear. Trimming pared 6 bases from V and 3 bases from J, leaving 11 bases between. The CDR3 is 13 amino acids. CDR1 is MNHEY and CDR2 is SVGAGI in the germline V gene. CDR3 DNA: TGTGCCAGCAGGCAAGGGCCCTACTATGGCTACACCTTC. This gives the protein CASRQGPYYGYTF.

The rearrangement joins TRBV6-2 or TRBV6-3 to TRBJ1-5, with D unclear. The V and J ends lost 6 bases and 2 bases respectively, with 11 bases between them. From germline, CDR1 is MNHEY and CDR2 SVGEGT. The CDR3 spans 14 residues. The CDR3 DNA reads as TGTGCCAGCAGGCTCCTCGGGCGCAATCAGCCCCAGCATTTT. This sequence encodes CASRLLGRNQPQHF.

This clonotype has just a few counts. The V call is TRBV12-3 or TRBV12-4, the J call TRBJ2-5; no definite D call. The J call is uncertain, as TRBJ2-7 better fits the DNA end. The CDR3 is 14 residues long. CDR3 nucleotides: TGTGCCAGCTGTAGGTCAGGAGAAACCTACGAGCAGTACTTC. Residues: CASCRSGETYEQYF.

This CDR3 reads CASKLGRLSYEQYF. The DNA for the CDR3 is TGTGCCAGTAAGCTAGGACGCTTGTCCTACGAGCAGTACTTC. V usage is TRBV6-2 or TRBV6-3 and J usage is TRBJ2-7; D remains unclear. Trimming removed 9 bases at V and 1 base at J, with 16 bases between. Germline loops: CDR1 MNHEY, CDR2 SVGEGT. The CDR3 runs to 14 residues.

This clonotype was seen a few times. The CDR3 region is CASSKSPSSGGTQYF. In nucleotides, the CDR3 is TGTGCCAGCAGTAAATCACCTAGCTCGGGGGGGACCCAGTACTTC. V usage is TRBV6-1 and J usage is TRBJ2-5, with 7 nucleotides matching TRBD2. Germline CDR1 and CDR2: MNHNS and SASEGT. This CDR3 contains 15 residues. V shed 5 bases, J shed 7 bases, and the junction held 13 bases outside the gene matches.